This T cell receptor beta chain derives from a study of tissue T cells after allogeneic stem cell transplantation. This CDR3 spans 18 amino acids. Germline lookup yields CDR1 SGHRS and CDR2 YFSETQ. Clones were sequenced by immunoSEQ multiplex PCR, and TCRdb holds only the in-frame ones, with some missing. The sample lists about 4,000 clones, roughly 70% occurring once. Worth noting for this clone: Germline and junction disagree at one end, which may indicate a read error.

The V gene is TRBV5-1, the J gene TRBJ1-6; weak D call: TRBD1 (5 bases). Sequenced material: left colon tissue, taken at autopsy. This receptor was obtained from a woman aged 18-55 years with breast cancer. CDR3 region: CARSPGGGLSSYNSPLHF. The CDR3 DNA reads TGCGCCCGCAGCCCGGGGGGGGGACTCAGCTCCTATAATTCACCCCTCCACTTT. Combining the CDR3 with reference TRBV5-1 and TRBJ1-6 gives the whole variable domain KAGVTQTPRYLIKTRGQQVTLSCSPISGHRSVSWYQQTPGQGLQFLFEYFSETQRNKGNFPGRFSGRQFSNSRSEMNVSTLELGDSALYLCARSPGGGLSSYNSPLHFGNGTRLTVT.